This T cell receptor beta chain came from a study of cytomegalovirus exposure and HLA in healthy donors. Regarding the study as a whole: In a later analysis, TCR association rates varied by HLA locus: DRB1 most, HLA-C fewest.

Note on this clone: The antigen remains unidentified.

The PCR had 60 Vbeta and 13 Jbeta primers. Clones were read by immunoSEQ multiplex PCR, and TCRdb kept only the in-frame ones, dropping some. The sample contains roughly 200,000 clones, 79% of which appear only once. The receptor was isolated from a woman in her forties in good health and CMV-seronegative. Sequencing was performed on PBMCs.

The CDR3 protein is CASSTQPGTGGAGANVLTF. The CDR3 DNA follows: TGTGCCAGTAGTACCCAACCGGGAACAGGGGGCGCTGGGGCCAACGTCCTGACTTTC. V is TRBV19 and J is TRBJ2-6, with 9 bases matching TRBD1. Germline CDR1 reads LNHDA; CDR2 reads SQIVND (reference sequence). The CDR3 is made up of 19 amino acids. The V and J ends lost 4 bases and 2 bases, in that order; junction bases with no gene match: 12.